The 13 T cell receptor beta chains listed next were all sequenced from one sample in a study of T cells after yellow fever vaccination. MiXCR was run by TCRdb on the 5' RACE reads, yielding one entry per CDR3 protein. The sample lists hundreds of thousands of distinct CDR3 sequences; roughly a sixth were seen once. The sample was PBMCs, taken 4 to 6 days after the first yellow fever vaccination. The source is a man younger than 35 who received the YFV17D yellow fever vaccine.

In this sample, this clonotype turned up a few times. The J gene is TRBJ1-2, the V gene TRBV20-1; TRBD1 aligns across 7 bases. The CDR3 loop spans 13 amino acids. Germline V gene sequence: CDR1 DFQATT, CDR2 SNEGSKA (reference sequence). The V and J ends lost 5 bases and 4 bases, in that order; junction bases with no gene match: 7. Written as DNA, the CDR3 is TGCAGTGCTGTCTTTAGGGACAGCTATGGCTACACCTTC. It specifies CSAVFRDSYGYTF.

The gene calls are TRBV18 and TRBJ1-2; D ambiguous. Trimming cost V 3 bases and J 6 bases, with 11 bases left between them. The germline gives CDR1 KGHSH, CDR2 LQKENI. The CDR3 totals 13 residues. CDR3 sequence: CASSPGLENGYTF. DNA for the CDR3: TGTGCCAGCTCACCCGGACTTGAAAATGGCTACACCTTC.

In its sample, this clonotype was seen a few times. One junction end disagrees with the germline gene, perhaps due to a read error. The CDR3 here is CSARDQRGNTGELFF. The CDR3, as DNA: TGCAGTGCAAGAGACCAGCGGGGAAACACCGGGGAGCTGTTTTTT. This sequence joins TRBV20-1 and TRBJ2-2; 7 bases match TRBD2. Germline V gene data show CDR1 as DFQATT and CDR2 as SNEGSKA (reference sequence). The length of the CDR3 is 15 residues.

The rearrangement joins TRBV5-4 to TRBJ2-1, with D possibly matching TRBD2 (6 bases). Germline CDR1 is SGHNT and CDR2 is YYREEE (reference sequence). The CDR3 extends over 15 amino acids. V lost 0 bases and J 0 bases, leaving 7 bases between the germline ends. The CDR3 loop is CASSLVRGSYNEQFF. CDR3 nucleotide sequence: TGTGCCAGCAGCTTGGTGCGGGGCTCCTACAATGAGCAGTTCTTC.

In its sample, this clonotype was seen a few times. The chain has TRBV2 and TRBJ1-6; D gene unclear. CDR3 size: 14 residues. The V end was cut by 2 bases, the J end by 6 bases, with 8 bases between. Germline CDR1 SNHLY, CDR2 FYNNEI. The CDR3 nucleotides read TGTGCCAGCAGTGAACGGGGAGTTAATTCACCCCTCCACTTT. Protein product: CASSERGVNSPLHF.

On this clonotype: A junction end diverges from the germline sequence, so it may reflect a read error. The V and J genes are TRBV3-1 and TRBJ2-1, with D unresolved. The CDR3 loop spans 13 amino acids. Per the germline V gene, CDR1 is LGHDT and CDR2 is YNNKEL (reference sequence). Here the CDR3 DNA reads TGTGCCAGCAGCCAAATGAATGGGCGGCCACCGATCTTC. It translates to CASSQMNGRPPIF.

This clonotype was detected a few times. The chain is built from TRBV20-1 and TRBJ1-3; 9 bases map to TRBD1. After removal of 0 bases from V and 2 bases from J, the junction contained 5 bases not matched to a gene. Per germline, CDR1 DFQATT and CDR2 SNEGSKA (reference sequence). This CDR3 is built from 16 residues. CDR3 protein: CSARDIGQGTGNTIYF. DNA for the CDR3: TGCAGTGCTAGAGATATCGGACAGGGGACTGGAAACACCATATATTTT.

The chain employs TRBV18 and TRBJ1-1; 8 bases fit TRBD1. Germline CDR1 is KGHSH and CDR2 is LQKENI. Trimming at V came to 3 bases and at J to 5 bases, leaving 8 bases not matched to a gene. There are 15 residues in the CDR3. The CDR3 loop is CASSPEGQGWTEAFF. Here the CDR3 DNA reads TGTGCCAGCTCACCCGAAGGACAGGGATGGACTGAAGCTTTCTTT.

J is TRBJ1-2 and V is TRBV5-1; D ambiguous. V was clipped by 5 bases and J by 2 bases, with 13 bases between them. Germline V gene lookup returns CDR1 SGHRS and CDR2 YFSETQ. The CDR3 length is 14 residues. The CDR3 bases are TGCGCCAGCAGGTGGAGGCCGGGCAACTATGGCTACACCTTC. Encoded protein: CASRWRPGNYGYTF.

The sample holds a few counts of this clonotype. The gene calls are TRBV29-1 and TRBJ1-2; D remains ambiguous. The germline gives CDR1 SQVTM, CDR2 ANQGSEA. V gave up 4 bases and J gave up 5 bases, with 14 bases separating them. The CDR3 covers 13 residues. CDR3 amino acids: CSVGVPRIYGYTF. The CDR3 region has the DNA TGCAGCGTTGGGGTCCCACGAATTTATGGCTACACCTTC.

The chain is built from TRBV5-1 and TRBJ2-5; D could derive from TRBD1 or TRBD2 (5 bases each). Trimming removed 4 bases from V and 0 bases from J, with 7 bases in between. The germline gives CDR1 SGHRS, CDR2 YFSETQ. CDR3 length: 13 amino acids. The CDR3 DNA follows: TGCGCCAGCAGCGAGGGGTACCAAGAGACCCAGTACTTC. This sequence encodes CASSEGYQETQYF.

V gene TRBV20-1 combines with J gene TRBJ2-4, with 7 bases matching TRBD1. Germline V gene data show CDR1 as DFQATT and CDR2 as SNEGSKA (reference sequence). The length of the CDR3 is 13 residues. The J segment lost 7 bases and the V segment lost 0 bases, leaving 3 bases of the junction unmatched. CDR3 nucleotide sequence: TGCAGTGCTAGAGAAAGGGGGCCCAACATTCAGTACTTC. Protein product: CSARERGPNIQYF.

This clonotype was seen ten or more times. The CDR3 region is CASSLAGGDGQPQHF. The CDR3 DNA sequence: TGTGCCAGCAGCCTAGCAGGAGGGGATGGGCAGCCCCAGCATTTT. The chain uses TRBV4-2 and TRBJ1-5, with D possibly matching TRBD1 (5 bases). The CDR3 runs 15 residues. V lost 4 bases to trimming and J lost 7 bases, with 17 bases between them. Germline values: CDR1 LGHNA, CDR2 YNFKEQ.